This TCR beta chain was found in a study of T cell responses to AZD1222 COVID-19 vaccine. Germline lookup yields CDR1 MNHEY and CDR2 SMNVEV (reference sequence). The V and J ends lost 1 base and 2 bases, in that order; junction bases with no gene match: 6. CDR3 length: 17 amino acids. Notes on the study in general: Two AZD1222 administrations were followed by greater Spike-specific TCR breadth and depth.

The protocol was immunoSEQ multiplex PCR, while the TCRdb copy is restricted to in-frame clones and leaves out a portion. The data hold about 39,000 clones, with about 88% observed a single time. Points on this clone: Its specificity is unknown.

The specimen comprised peripheral blood, sampled 28 days after the second dose of the MenACWY control vaccine. The chain carries TRBV27 and TRBJ2-1; TRBD2 aligns across 9 bases. This clonotype originated in an adult who received the MenACWY meningococcal vaccine as a control. The CDR3 sequence: CASSLFEVAGAYNEQFF. CDR3 sequence (DNA): TGTGCCAGCAGTTTATTCGAAGTAGCGGGGGCCTACAATGAGCAGTTCTTC.